The 12 T cell receptor beta chains in this list originate from one sample, sequenced in a study of memory CD4+ T cells and cytomegalovirus serostatus. Single viable CD3+CD4+CD8-CD45RO+ cells were sorted as the memory CD4+ T cells. Some clones are missing from TCRdb's copy, which holds only in-frame ones; the method was immunoSEQ multiplex PCR. The profile shows some 64,000 clones, approximately 85% of them singletons. Sequenced material: memory CD4+ T cells from blood. Receptor source: an adult in good health and CMV-seronegative.

This clone was counted a single time. The gene calls are TRBV5-1 and TRBJ1-1; the D is unclear. Germline V gene lookup returns CDR1 SGHRS and CDR2 YFSETQ. V was clipped by 2 bases and J by 1 base, with 6 bases between them. The CDR3 has 13 amino acids. The CDR3 protein is CASSFPGNTEAFF. CDR3 sequence (DNA): TGCGCCAGCAGCTTTCCCGGGAACACTGAAGCTTTCTTT.

There are a few counts of this clone. The gene calls are TRBV19 and TRBJ1-1, with D uncertain. The CDR3 runs to 14 residues. Germline V gene lookup returns CDR1 LNHDA and CDR2 SQIVND (reference sequence). Trimming pared 6 bases from V and 3 bases from J, leaving 14 bases between. The DNA of the CDR3 is TGTGCCAGTAGGAGACCGTCGACTGACACTGAAGCTTTCTTT. It codes for CASRRPSTDTEAFF.

The chain links TRBV7-9 to TRBJ1-6; 7 bases are a match to TRBD1. CDR1 SEHNR and CDR2 FQNEAQ come from the germline V gene (reference sequence). The trim removed 8 bases at V and 6 bases at J, leaving 4 bases unmatched. The CDR3 has 13 amino acids. CDR3 DNA sequence: TGTGCCAGCCACCGGGACAGTAATTCACCCCTCCACTTT. It codes for CASHRDSNSPLHF.

This clone was found once. This rearrangement joins TRBV6-5 to TRBJ2-1; 10 positions match TRBD2. The V gene end was trimmed by 4 bases and the J gene end by 0 bases; junction bases not matched to a gene: 0. The CDR3 is 15 amino acids. The germline V gene has CDR1 MNHEY and CDR2 SVGAGI. CDR3 residues: CASSSSGSSYNEQFF. In nucleotides, the CDR3 is TGTGCCAGCAGTTCTAGCGGGAGCTCCTACAATGAGCAGTTCTTC.

This rearrangement joins TRBV7-9 to TRBJ2-7; D uncertain. Germline V gene data show CDR1 as SEHNR and CDR2 as FQNEAQ (reference sequence). The CDR3 runs to 13 residues. V gave up 2 bases and J gave up 4 bases, with 9 bases separating them. CDR3 DNA: TGTGCCAGCAGCTTAAGGGCAGGTTACGAGCAGTACTTC. Protein sequence: CASSLRAGYEQYF.

The V call is TRBV5-5, the J call TRBJ1-2; D is unclear. Between the trimmed V and J ends, which lost 2 bases and 5 bases, there was a span of 16 bases. The CDR3 spans 15 residues. Germline values: CDR1 SGHKS, CDR2 YYEKEE (reference sequence). Here the CDR3 DNA reads TGTGCCAGCAGCTTCTCCGGACGATTCTCTTATGGCTACACCTTC. Translation gives CASSFSGRFSYGYTF.

The gene calls are TRBV19 and TRBJ1-1; the D is unclear. Germline CDR1 LNHDA, CDR2 SQIVND (reference sequence). This CDR3 has 10 residues. The germline V and J ends were trimmed by 9 bases and 3 bases, with 5 bases remaining between them. The CDR3, as DNA: TGTGCCAGCCGGGACACTGAAGCTTTCTTT. Amino acid sequence: CASRDTEAFF.

The V and J genes are TRBV9 and TRBJ2-1; TRBD2 agrees at 9 bases. The CDR3 consists of 15 residues. V trimming: 1 base; J trimming: 8 bases; junction bases outside the gene matches: 7. Germline values: CDR1 SGDLS, CDR2 YYNGEE. The DNA for the CDR3 is TGTGCCAGCAGCGTAAGTAGCGGGAGAACGGATGAGCAGTTCTTC. This encodes CASSVSSGRTDEQFF.

The chain carries TRBV2 and TRBJ2-1; possibly TRBD2 for D (6 bases). Trimming removed 8 bases from V and 0 bases from J, with 11 bases in between. The CDR3 length is 14 residues. From germline, CDR1 is SNHLY and CDR2 FYNNEI. The CDR3 nucleotides read TGTGCCAGCGGTAGCGGCAGCTCCTACAATGAGCAGTTCTTC. It translates to CASGSGSSYNEQFF.

This clone occurred a few times. The rearrangement joins TRBV7-8 to TRBJ2-2; 9 bases are a match to TRBD2. In germline, CDR1 is SGHVS, CDR2 FQNEAQ. This CDR3 is built from 14 residues. With 8 bases clipped from V and 5 bases from J, the junction kept 6 bases outside the gene matches. CDR3 coding DNA: TGTGCCAGCCTCGGGCGGGAGGGGACCGGGGAGCTGTTTTTT. Protein product: CASLGREGTGELFF.

This chain's CDR3 is CASSKPSGSSYEQYF. In nucleotides, the CDR3 is TGTGCCAGCAGTAAGCCGAGCGGGTCTTCCTACGAGCAGTACTTC. The chain couples TRBV6-1 to TRBJ2-7, with TRBD2 as a possible D gene (6 bases). The CDR3 totals 15 residues. From germline, CDR1 is MNHNS and CDR2 SASEGT. Between the trimmed V and J ends, which lost 5 bases and 1 base, there was a span of 15 bases.

A word on this clone: The junction differs from germline at one of its ends, possibly a read error. The J gene is TRBJ2-3, the V gene TRBV11-2; 9 positions agree with TRBD2. CDR3 size: 14 residues. The germline V gene has CDR1 SGHAT and CDR2 FQNNGV. CDR3 DNA sequence: TGTACCAGCAGCGGAGGGACTAGCAAAGATACGCAGTATTTT. As protein: CTSSGGTSKDTQYF.